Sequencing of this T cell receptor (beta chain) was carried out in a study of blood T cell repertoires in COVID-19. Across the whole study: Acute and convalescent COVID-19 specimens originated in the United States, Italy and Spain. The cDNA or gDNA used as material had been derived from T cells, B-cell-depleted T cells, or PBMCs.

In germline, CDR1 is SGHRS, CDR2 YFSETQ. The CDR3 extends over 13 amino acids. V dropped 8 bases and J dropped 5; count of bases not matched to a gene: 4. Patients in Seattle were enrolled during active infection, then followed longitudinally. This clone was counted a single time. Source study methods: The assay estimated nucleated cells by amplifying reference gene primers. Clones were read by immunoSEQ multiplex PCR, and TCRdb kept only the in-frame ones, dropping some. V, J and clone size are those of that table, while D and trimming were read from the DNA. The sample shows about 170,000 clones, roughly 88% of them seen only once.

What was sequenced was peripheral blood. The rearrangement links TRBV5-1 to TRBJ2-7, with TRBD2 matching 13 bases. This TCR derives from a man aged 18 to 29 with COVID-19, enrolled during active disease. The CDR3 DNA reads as TGCGCCAGTGGACTAGCGGGAGAGGACGAGCAGTACTTC. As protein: CASGLAGEDEQYF.